A single TCR beta chain is shown here with its context. The clone's antigen remains unknown. The sample holds no much larger clone one base away, and base qualities are not on file. This entry is derived from a study of T cells after yellow fever vaccination (dated by TCRdb to between 2018 and 2021). For context, the study as a whole: The SMART-Seq v4 Ultra Low Input RNA kit was used to prepare libraries from fractions with low cell numbers. To track T-cell clones before and after primary and booster YFV17D yellow fever vaccination, bulk TCR alpha and beta repertoires were sequenced longitudinally. Two healthy male donors, one aged 18 to 29 and one aged 30 to 40 years, made up the cohort. Blood was drawn at multiple timepoints before and after primary and secondary immunization, with bulk PBMC replicates and cell subsets isolated.

The meaning of the sample's treatment or condition label: live attenuated yellow fever vaccine strain. PBMCs were isolated from peripheral blood using a standard Ficoll-Paque protocol. Dynabeads CD4 and CD8 positive selection kits were used to isolate the CD4 and CD8 T-cell fractions. TriZol was used to extract RNA from bulk PBMCs, from CD4 and CD8 fractions, and from dextramer-positive and dextramer-negative fractions. Including the terminal cysteine and phenylalanine, the CDR3 comprises 13 residues. Only the CDR3 part of the read is kept: 39 bases, read in frame from the first base. The CDR1 and CDR2 encoded by the germline V gene are SGHTA and FQGNSA. The junction shows trimming of 5 bases on V and 7 bases on J, and the gene matches do not reach 6 bases of it. Overall results and qualifications from the work: Because only a couple of donors were included in the study, the extent to which the findings can be generalized is limited. After the booster, most clones that had expanded after primary vaccination were detected again (roughly 95% of CD4 and around 88% of CD8), suggesting broad maintenance of memory. A small fraction of clonotypes showed up in both the CD4 and CD8 compartments, probably as a result of convergent recombination. Computational filtering was required because FACS-sorted repertoires could contain abundant contaminating clonotypes from the bulk population. Compared with the primary T-cell response, the secondary T-cell response was faster but weaker, reaching its peak on day 5 rather than on day 15.

Sequencing relied on an Illumina NovaSeq 6000. TCR cDNA was made using 5'RACE template switching, a step that added a universal primer site and unique molecular identifiers. Priming for cDNA synthesis came from both the TCR alpha and TCR beta constant segments. Library amplification used two PCR steps, and the second PCR step added sample barcodes and sequencing adapters. Libraries were sequenced on Illumina HiSeq 2500 (2x100 bp) or NovaSeq (2x150 bp). In the source study's methods: MIGEC handled demultiplexing of reads and collapsing into UMI consensus sequences, while MiXCR performed V(D)J alignment. Vaccine-responding clonotypes were defined with edgeR using replicate PBMC samples, requiring FDR below 0.01 and a log2 fold change above 5 up to day 15. CD4 or CD8 identity was assigned to each bulk clonotype according to whether the clonotype was present at higher abundance in the sequenced CD4 repertoire or the sequenced CD8 repertoire. TCRdb trimmed public reads at Q25 via fastp, called clones via MiXCR and kept in-frame beta chains. Entries are consolidated by CDR3 protein sequence, retaining the most common genes and DNA. Clone size and V and J calls follow TCRdb, not the original study. This sample has more than 300,000 distinct CDR3 sequences in its table, and roughly a tenth of those were observed once. 2.5% to 4% of the sample belongs to the ten largest clones.

The chain was built from TRBV7-2 and TRBJ1-2; 8 bases in the junction line up with TRBD1. The receptor was isolated from a man aged 18 to 29 who received the YFV17D yellow fever vaccine. The starting material was CD4+ T cells sorted from PBMCs, obtained 45 days after the yellow fever booster vaccination. The DNA is as follows: TGTGCCAGCAGCCCCGACAGGGGCCCTGGCTACACCTTC. This yields the protein CASSPDRGPGYTF.